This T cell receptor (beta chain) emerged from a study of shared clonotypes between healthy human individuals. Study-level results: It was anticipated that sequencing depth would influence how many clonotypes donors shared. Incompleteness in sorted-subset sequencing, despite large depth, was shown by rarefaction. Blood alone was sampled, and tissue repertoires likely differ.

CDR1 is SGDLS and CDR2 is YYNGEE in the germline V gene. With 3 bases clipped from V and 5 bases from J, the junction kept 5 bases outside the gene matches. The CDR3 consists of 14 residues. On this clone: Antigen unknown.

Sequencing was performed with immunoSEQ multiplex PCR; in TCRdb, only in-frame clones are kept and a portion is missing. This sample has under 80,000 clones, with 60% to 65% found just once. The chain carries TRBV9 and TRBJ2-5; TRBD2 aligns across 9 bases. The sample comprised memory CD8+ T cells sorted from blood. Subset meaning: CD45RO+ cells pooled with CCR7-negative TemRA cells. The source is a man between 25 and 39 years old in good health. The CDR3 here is CASSASGAGETQYF. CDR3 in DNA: TGTGCCAGCAGCGCTAGCGGGGCGGGGGAGACCCAGTACTTC.